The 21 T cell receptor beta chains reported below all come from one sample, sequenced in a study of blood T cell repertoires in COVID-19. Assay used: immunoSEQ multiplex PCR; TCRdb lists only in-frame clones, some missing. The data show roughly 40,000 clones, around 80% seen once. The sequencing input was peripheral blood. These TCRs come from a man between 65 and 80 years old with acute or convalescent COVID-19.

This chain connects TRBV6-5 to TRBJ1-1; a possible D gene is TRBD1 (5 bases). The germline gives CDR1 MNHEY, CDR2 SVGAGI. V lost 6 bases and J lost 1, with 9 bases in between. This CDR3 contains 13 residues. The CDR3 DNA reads TGTGCCAGCAGAGCCGGACAGAACACTGAAGCTTTCTTT. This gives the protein CASRAGQNTEAFF.

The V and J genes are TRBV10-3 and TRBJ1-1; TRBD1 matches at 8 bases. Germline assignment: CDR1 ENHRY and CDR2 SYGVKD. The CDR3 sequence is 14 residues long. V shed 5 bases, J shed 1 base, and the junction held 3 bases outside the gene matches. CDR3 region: CAISRQGTNTEAFF. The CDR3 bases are TGTGCCATCAGTCGACAGGGGACGAACACTGAAGCTTTCTTT.

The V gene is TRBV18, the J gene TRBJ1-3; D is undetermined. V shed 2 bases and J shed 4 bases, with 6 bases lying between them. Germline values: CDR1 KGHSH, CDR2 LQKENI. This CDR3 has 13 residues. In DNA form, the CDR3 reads TGTGCCAGCTCACCATCTCCGGGAAACACCATATATTTT. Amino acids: CASSPSPGNTIYF.

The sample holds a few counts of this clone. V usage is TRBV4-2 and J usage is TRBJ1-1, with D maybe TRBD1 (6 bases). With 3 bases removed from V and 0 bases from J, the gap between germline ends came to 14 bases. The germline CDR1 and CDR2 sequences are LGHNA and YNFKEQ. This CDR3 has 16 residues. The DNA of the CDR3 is TGTGCCAGCAGCCAGTCCGACAGGCTAATGAACACTGAAGCTTTCTTT. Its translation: CASSQSDRLMNTEAFF.

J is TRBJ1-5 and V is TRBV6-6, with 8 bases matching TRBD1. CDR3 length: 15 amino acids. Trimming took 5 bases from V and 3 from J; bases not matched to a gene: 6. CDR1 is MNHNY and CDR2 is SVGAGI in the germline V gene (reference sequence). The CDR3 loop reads CASSPRDRINQPQHF. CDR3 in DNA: TGTGCCAGCAGTCCTAGGGACAGGATCAATCAGCCCCAGCATTTT.

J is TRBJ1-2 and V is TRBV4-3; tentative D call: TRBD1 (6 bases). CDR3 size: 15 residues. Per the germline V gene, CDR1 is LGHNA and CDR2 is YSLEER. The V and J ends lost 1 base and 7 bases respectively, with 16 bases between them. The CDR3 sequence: CASSQGTGTFGGYTF. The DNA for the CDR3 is TGCGCCAGCAGCCAAGGCACCGGGACATTCGGTGGCTACACCTTC.

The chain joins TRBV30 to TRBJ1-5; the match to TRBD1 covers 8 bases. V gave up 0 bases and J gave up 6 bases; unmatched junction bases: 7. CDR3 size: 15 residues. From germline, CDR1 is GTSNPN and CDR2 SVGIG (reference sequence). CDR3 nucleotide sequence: TGTGCCTGGAGTGTAAAAGGGACAGGCCGTCAGCCCCAGCATTTT. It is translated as CAWSVKGTGRQPQHF.

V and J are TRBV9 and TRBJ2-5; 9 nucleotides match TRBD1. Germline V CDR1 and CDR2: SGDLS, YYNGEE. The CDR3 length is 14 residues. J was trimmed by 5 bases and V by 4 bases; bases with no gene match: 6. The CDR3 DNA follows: TGTGCCAGCAGCCTCTCCGGGACAGGGGAGACCCAGTACTTC. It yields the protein CASSLSGTGETQYF.

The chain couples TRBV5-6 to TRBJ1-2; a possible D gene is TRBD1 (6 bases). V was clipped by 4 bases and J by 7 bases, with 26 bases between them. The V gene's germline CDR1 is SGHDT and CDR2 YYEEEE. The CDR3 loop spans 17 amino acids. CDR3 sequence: CASSLWGWDTYRSGYTF. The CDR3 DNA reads TGTGCCAGCAGCCTCTGGGGGTGGGACACCTATCGGAGTGGCTACACCTTC.

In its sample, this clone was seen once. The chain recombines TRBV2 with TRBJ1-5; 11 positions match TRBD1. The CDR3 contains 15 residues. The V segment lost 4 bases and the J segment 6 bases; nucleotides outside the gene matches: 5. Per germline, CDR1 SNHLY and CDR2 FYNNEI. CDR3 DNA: TGTGCCAGCAGTGTTCGGACAGGGGGCAGTCAGCCCCAGCATTTT. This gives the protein CASSVRTGGSQPQHF.

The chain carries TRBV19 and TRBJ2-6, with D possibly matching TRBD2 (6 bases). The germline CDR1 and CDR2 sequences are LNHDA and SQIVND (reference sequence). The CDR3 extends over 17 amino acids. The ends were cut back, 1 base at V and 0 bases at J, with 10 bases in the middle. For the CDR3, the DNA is TGTGCCAGTAGTATAGTGGTGGGGGGCTCTGGGGCCAACGTCCTGACTTTC. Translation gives CASSIVVGGSGANVLTF.

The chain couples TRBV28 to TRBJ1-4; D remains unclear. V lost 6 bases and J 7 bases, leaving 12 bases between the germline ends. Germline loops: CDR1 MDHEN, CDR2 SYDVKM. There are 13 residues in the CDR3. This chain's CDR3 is CASRGGTVEKLFF. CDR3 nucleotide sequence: TGTGCCAGCAGGGGAGGAACTGTTGAAAAACTGTTTTTT.

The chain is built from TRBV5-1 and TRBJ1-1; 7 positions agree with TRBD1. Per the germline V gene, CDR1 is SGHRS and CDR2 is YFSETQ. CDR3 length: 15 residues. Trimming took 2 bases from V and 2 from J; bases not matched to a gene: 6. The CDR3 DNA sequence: TGCGCCAGCAGCTTACGACAGGGCGGCAACACTGAAGCTTTCTTT. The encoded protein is CASSLRQGGNTEAFF.

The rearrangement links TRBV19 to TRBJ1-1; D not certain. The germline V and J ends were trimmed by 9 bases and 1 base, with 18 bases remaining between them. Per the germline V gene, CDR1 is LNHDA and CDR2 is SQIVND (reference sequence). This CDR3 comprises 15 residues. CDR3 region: CASLSEGLGNTEAFF. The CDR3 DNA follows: TGTGCCAGCCTCTCGGAGGGCCTGGGGAACACTGAAGCTTTCTTT.

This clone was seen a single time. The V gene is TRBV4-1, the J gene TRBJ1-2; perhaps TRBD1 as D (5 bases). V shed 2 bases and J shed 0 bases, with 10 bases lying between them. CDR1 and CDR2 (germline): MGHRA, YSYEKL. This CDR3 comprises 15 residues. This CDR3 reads CASSQLDTSNYGYTF. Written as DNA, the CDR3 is TGCGCCAGCAGCCAACTGGACACGTCTAACTATGGCTACACCTTC.

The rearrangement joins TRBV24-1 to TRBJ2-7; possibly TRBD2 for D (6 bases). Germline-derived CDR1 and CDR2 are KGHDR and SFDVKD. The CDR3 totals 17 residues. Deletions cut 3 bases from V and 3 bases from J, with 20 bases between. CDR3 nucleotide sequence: TGTGCCACCAGTGATCACCCCCGTCGGGACTTAGTCTACGAGCAGTACTTC. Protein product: CATSDHPRRDLVYEQYF.

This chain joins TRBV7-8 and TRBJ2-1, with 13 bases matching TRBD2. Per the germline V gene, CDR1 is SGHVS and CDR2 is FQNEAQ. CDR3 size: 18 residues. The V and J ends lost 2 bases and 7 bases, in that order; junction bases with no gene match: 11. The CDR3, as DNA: TGTGCCAGCAGCTTAACCCCGCGGACTAGCGGGGGTTTTAATGAGCAGTTCTTC. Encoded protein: CASSLTPRTSGGFNEQFF.

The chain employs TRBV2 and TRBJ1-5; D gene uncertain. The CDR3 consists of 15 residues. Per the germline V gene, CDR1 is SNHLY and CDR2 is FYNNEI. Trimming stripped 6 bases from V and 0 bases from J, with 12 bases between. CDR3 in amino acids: CASRYEFFSNQPQHF. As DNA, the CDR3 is TGTGCCAGCAGGTATGAGTTCTTTAGCAATCAGCCCCAGCATTTT.

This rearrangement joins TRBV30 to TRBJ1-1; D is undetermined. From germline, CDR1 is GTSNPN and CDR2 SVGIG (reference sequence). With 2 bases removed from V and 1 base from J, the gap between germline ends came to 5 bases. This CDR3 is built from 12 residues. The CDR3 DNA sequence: TGTGCCTGGAGTCCCCAGAACACTGAAGCTTTCTTT. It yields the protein CAWSPQNTEAFF.

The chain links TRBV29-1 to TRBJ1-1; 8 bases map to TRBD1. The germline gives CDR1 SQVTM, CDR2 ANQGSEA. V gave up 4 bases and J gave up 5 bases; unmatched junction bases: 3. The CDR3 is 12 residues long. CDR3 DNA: TGCAGCGTTGGACAGGGGACGACTGAAGCTTTCTTT. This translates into CSVGQGTTEAFF.

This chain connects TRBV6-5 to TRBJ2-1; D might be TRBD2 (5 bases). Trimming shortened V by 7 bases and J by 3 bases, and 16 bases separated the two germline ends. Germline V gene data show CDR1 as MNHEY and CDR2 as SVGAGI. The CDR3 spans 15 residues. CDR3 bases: TGTGCCAGCACCCGGGGTACGGGGAGCTACAATGAGCAGTTCTTC. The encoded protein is CASTRGTGSYNEQFF.